Shown below are 16 T cell receptor beta chains from a single sample sequenced in a study of blood T cell repertoires in COVID-19. Profiled with immunoSEQ multiplex PCR; TCRdb holds only in-frame clones, not every one. The sample holds about 190,000 clones, 65% to 80% seen once. Sequencing was done on a sample of peripheral blood. These receptor sequences come from a man over 45 who had recovered from COVID-19.

This clone has a handful of counts. The genes are TRBV6-5 and TRBJ2-3; D unresolved. The CDR3 loop spans 14 amino acids. Germline V lookup: CDR1 MNHEY, CDR2 SVGAGI. Trimming took 6 bases from V and 2 from J, leaving 12 bases between them. CDR3 sequence reads: CASSVASYTDTQYF. As DNA, the CDR3 is TGTGCCAGCAGCGTTGCAAGCTACACAGATACGCAGTATTTT.

Here the CDR3 DNA reads TGTGCCAGCAGCCAAGGGGACTTCGCGGACGATACGCAGTATTTT. It yields the protein CASSQGDFADDTQYF. J is TRBJ2-3 and V is TRBV4-2, with D perhaps matching TRBD2 (6 bases). The germline V gene encodes CDR1 LGHNA and CDR2 YNFKEQ. This CDR3 spans 15 amino acids. The germline V and J ends were trimmed by 1 base and 6 bases, with 14 bases remaining between them.

The CDR3: CASSKEGGGEGENEQFF. The CDR3 DNA reads as TGTGCCAGCAGCAAAGAAGGGGGAGGGGAGGGAGAAAATGAGCAGTTCTTC. This chain links TRBV21-1 with TRBJ2-1; the table's TRBD2 call for D was not verified on the DNA. TRBV21-1 is listed as a pseudogene. The length of the CDR3 is 17 residues.

The chain is built from TRBV28 and TRBJ2-7; perhaps TRBD1 as D (5 bases). The germline gives CDR1 MDHEN, CDR2 SYDVKM. CDR3 length: 17 residues. Deletions cut 4 bases from V and 0 bases from J, with 19 bases between. The CDR3 spells CASSSPTAFIRSYEQYF. CDR3 sequence (DNA): TGTGCCAGCAGTTCCCCGACAGCTTTCATTCGCTCCTACGAGCAGTACTTC.

The chain carries TRBV4-3 and TRBJ2-5, with D tentatively TRBD2 (6 bases). V dropped 4 bases and J dropped 2 bases, with 8 bases sitting between them. Per germline, CDR1 LGHNA and CDR2 YSLEER. The CDR3 is 13 amino acids. The CDR3 sequence is CASSLGLQETQYF. The CDR3 DNA reads as TGCGCCAGCAGCCTGGGACTTCAAGAGACCCAGTACTTC.

The J gene is TRBJ2-3, the V gene TRBV4-1, with a weak D call TRBD2 (6 bases). The V gene lost 3 bases and the J gene lost 5 bases, with 21 bases spanning the gap. The CDR3 totals 17 residues. The V gene's germline CDR1 is MGHRA and CDR2 YSYEKL. CDR3 DNA: TGCGCCAGCAGCCACTATCTAGCGTCCTCCGAGGGAGATACGCAGTATTTT. This codes for CASSHYLASSEGDTQYF.

This clone was detected once. The rearrangement uses TRBV30 and TRBJ2-2, with 8 bases that match TRBD2. Germline V gene lookup returns CDR1 GTSNPN and CDR2 SVGIG (reference sequence). The V gene end was trimmed by 4 bases and the J gene end by 7 bases; junction bases not matched to a gene: 5. The CDR3 runs to 13 residues. CDR3 DNA: TGTGCCTGGACTAGCGGGCTGGGCGGGGAGCTGTTTTTT. Residues: CAWTSGLGGELFF. The whole variable domain, remainder taken from reference TRBV30 and TRBJ2-2, is SQTIHQWPATLVQPVGSPLSLECTVEGTSNPNLYWYRQAAGRGLQLLFYSVGIGQISSEVPQNLSASRPQDRQFILSSKKLLLSDSGFYLCAWTSGLGGELFFGEGSRLTVL.

The chain carries TRBV11-3 and TRBJ1-2; no clear D. Trimming removed 4 bases at V and 9 bases at J, with 27 bases between. CDR3 length: 17 amino acids. CDR1 and CDR2 from the germline V gene are SGHNT and YENEEA. CDR3: CASSSWAGFIPCRSYTF. The CDR3 DNA follows: TGTGCCAGCAGCTCGTGGGCAGGTTTTATCCCTTGTCGGAGCTACACCTTC.

The chain carries TRBV4-1 and TRBJ1-5; 7 bases match TRBD1. The ends lost 4 bases at V and 0 bases at J; junction bases unmatched: 6. CDR1 and CDR2 from the germline V gene are MGHRA and YSYEKL. The CDR3 is 16 amino acids. Here the CDR3 reads CASSPQGTISNQPQHF. The DNA of the CDR3 is TGCGCCAGCAGCCCACAGGGGACGATTAGCAATCAGCCCCAGCATTTT.

J is TRBJ2-7 and V is TRBV6-6; 9 nucleotides match TRBD2. Trimming cost V 0 bases and J 7 bases; bases outside gene matches: 10. The CDR3 is made up of 16 amino acids. Germline CDR1 is MNHNY and CDR2 is SVGAGI (reference sequence). In nucleotides, the CDR3 is TGTGCCAGCAGTTACTCCCTCGCGGGAGGGCCGCGGGAGCAGTACTTC. It encodes CASSYSLAGGPREQYF.

On this clone: Other DNA variants within this sample encode the same CDR3. In DNA form, the CDR3 reads TGTGCCTGGAGTGTTGGCGGCTATGGCTACACCTTC. Encoded protein: CAWSVGGYGYTF. The chain carries TRBV30 and TRBJ1-2; D is unclear. Looked up from germline, CDR1 is GTSNPN and CDR2 is SVGIG (reference sequence). V shed 0 bases and J shed 4 bases, with 6 bases lying between them. The CDR3 covers 12 residues.

This chain joins TRBV20-1 and TRBJ2-1; a possible D gene is TRBD1 (5 bases). This CDR3 comprises 11 residues. The germline CDR1 and CDR2 sequences are DFQATT and SNEGSKA (reference sequence). The germline V and J ends were trimmed by 7 bases and 5 bases, with 9 bases remaining between them. In DNA form, the CDR3 reads TGCAGTGTGGGGCAAAACAATGAGCAGTTCTTC. It codes for CSVGQNNEQFF.

This clone appeared a few times. This rearrangement joins TRBV7-2 to TRBJ1-5; weak D call: TRBD1 (5 bases). This CDR3 spans 15 amino acids. Germline lookup yields CDR1 SGHTA and CDR2 FQGNSA. The V and J ends lost 4 bases and 2 bases respectively, with 12 bases between them. CDR3: CASSSPGLGNQPQHF. In nucleotides, the CDR3 is TGTGCCAGCAGCTCTCCGGGACTAGGCAATCAGCCCCAGCATTTT.

The rearrangement joins TRBV19 to TRBJ1-3; D is unclear. Germline CDR1 is LNHDA and CDR2 is SQIVND (reference sequence). The V end was cut by 5 bases, the J end by 2 bases, with 10 bases between. The CDR3 sequence is 14 residues long. This CDR3 is CASSERGTGNTIYF. The CDR3 region has the DNA TGTGCCAGTAGTGAACGGGGAACTGGAAACACCATATATTTT.

The V call is TRBV28, the J call TRBJ1-2; 10 bases fit TRBD1. Trimming cost V 4 bases and J 4 bases; bases outside gene matches: 9. Germline loops: CDR1 MDHEN, CDR2 SYDVKM. The CDR3 loop spans 16 amino acids. The CDR3 region is CASSSGTGEVSYGYTF. The CDR3 DNA sequence: TGTGCCAGCAGTTCTGGGACAGGGGAAGTGAGCTATGGCTACACCTTC.

The chain has TRBV7-9 and TRBJ1-6; 9 bases match TRBD1. After removal of 1 base from V and 6 bases from J, the junction contained 4 bases not matched to a gene. Germline loops: CDR1 SEHNR, CDR2 FQNEAQ (reference sequence). There are 16 residues in the CDR3. CDR3 region: CASSLGTGDANSPLHF. In nucleotides, the CDR3 is TGTGCCAGCAGCTTAGGGACAGGGGATGCTAATTCACCCCTCCACTTT.